This T cell receptor (beta chain) was identified in a study of blood T cells in healthy people across ages. Through a sample-barcoded 5' primer and a J-beta primer mix, a second PCR was run for roughly 7 to 11 cycles. A template-switch adaptor with 12 random nucleotides tagged each cDNA molecule. One entry per CDR3 protein, called by TCRdb with MiXCR from the 5' RACE reads. The profile shows about 1 million distinct CDR3 sequences, almost 25% of them singletons. V dropped 6 bases and J dropped 1; count of bases not matched to a gene: 3. The CDR3 spans 14 residues. The V gene's germline CDR1 is KGHDR and CDR2 SFDVKD. In its sample, this clonotype was seen a few times. These data are also associated with another study on T cells of mothers and their children. Per that paper: Samples came from a few healthy Caucasian mothers and their six children. Among related mother-child pairs, overlap was slightly higher than in unrelated pairs, though not significantly.

This sequence was found in a girl aged 2 to 9 in good health. The rearrangement links TRBV24-1 to TRBJ2-5; 8 bases fit TRBD1. Sequences were obtained from blood. This chain's CDR3 is CATSSQGGQETQYF. In DNA, the CDR3 is TGTGCCACCAGTTCACAGGGGGGCCAAGAGACCCAGTACTTC.